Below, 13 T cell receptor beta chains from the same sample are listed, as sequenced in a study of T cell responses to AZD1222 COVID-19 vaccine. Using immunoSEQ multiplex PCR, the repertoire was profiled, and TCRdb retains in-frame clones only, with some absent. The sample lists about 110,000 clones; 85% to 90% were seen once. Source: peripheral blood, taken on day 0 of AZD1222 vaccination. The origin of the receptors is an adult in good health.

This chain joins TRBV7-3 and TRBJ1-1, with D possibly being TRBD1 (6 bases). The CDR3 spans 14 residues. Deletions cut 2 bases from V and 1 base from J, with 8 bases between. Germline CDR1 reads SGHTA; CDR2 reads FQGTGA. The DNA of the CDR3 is TGTGCCAGCAGCTTATTCAGGGGGAACACTGAAGCTTTCTTT. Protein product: CASSLFRGNTEAFF.

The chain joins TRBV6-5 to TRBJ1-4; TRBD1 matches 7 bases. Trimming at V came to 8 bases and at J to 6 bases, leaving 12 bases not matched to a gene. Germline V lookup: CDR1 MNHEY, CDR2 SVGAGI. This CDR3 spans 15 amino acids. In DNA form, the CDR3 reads TGTGCCAGCGGGAGGTCGGGACAGAGCGATGAAAAACTGTTTTTT. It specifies CASGRSGQSDEKLFF.

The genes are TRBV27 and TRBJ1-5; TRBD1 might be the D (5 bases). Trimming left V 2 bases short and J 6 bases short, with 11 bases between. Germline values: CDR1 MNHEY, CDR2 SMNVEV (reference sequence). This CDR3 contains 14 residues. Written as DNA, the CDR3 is TGTGCCAGCAGTTTACAGGGAACGGGTCAGCCCCAGCATTTT. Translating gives CASSLQGTGQPQHF.

The CDR3 coding sequence is TGTGCCAGCAGCCGCAGGGCACTAGCGGTTGGCGAGCAGTACTTC. Encoded protein: CASSRRALAVGEQYF. This chain connects TRBV6-5 to TRBJ2-7; 8 bases align to TRBD2. The junction had 13 bases not matched to a gene; V was cut back by 6 bases and J by 6 bases. The V gene's germline CDR1 is MNHEY and CDR2 SVGAGI. The CDR3 has 15 residues.

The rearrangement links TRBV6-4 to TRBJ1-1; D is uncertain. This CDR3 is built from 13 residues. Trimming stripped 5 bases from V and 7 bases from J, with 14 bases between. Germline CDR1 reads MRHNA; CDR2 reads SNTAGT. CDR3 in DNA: TGTGCCAGCAGTTCCTCCGGCAGGAATGAAGCTTTCTTT. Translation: CASSSSGRNEAFF.

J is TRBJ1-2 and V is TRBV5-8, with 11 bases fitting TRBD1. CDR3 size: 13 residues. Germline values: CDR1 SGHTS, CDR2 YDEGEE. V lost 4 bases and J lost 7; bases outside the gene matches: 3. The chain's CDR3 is CASSRTGGTGYTF. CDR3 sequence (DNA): TGTGCCAGCAGCCGGACAGGGGGCACTGGCTACACCTTC. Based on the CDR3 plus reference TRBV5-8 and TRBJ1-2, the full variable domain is EAGVTQSPTHLIKTRGQQATLRCSPISGHTSVYWYQQALGLGLQFLLWYDEGEERNRGNFPPRFSGRQFPNYSSELNVNALELEDSALYLCASSRTGGTGYTFGSGTRLTVV.

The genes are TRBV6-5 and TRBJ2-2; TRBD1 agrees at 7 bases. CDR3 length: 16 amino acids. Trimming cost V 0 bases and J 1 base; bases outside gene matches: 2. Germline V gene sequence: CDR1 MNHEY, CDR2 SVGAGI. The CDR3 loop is CASSYSRTGNTGELFF. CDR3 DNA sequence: TGTGCCAGCAGTTACTCGAGGACAGGGAACACCGGGGAGCTGTTTTTT.

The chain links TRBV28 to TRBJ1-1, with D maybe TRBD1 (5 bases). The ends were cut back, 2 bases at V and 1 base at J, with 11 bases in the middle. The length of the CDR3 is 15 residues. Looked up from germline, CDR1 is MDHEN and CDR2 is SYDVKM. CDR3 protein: CASSLGQGGNTEAFF. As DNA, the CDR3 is TGTGCCAGCAGTTTAGGGCAGGGAGGGAACACTGAAGCTTTCTTT.

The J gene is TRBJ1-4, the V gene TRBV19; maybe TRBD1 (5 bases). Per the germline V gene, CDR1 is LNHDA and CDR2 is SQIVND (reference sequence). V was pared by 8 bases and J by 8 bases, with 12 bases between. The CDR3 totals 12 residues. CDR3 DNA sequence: TGTGCCAGTGGTACTGGGGGGGAAAAACTGTTTTTT. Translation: CASGTGGEKLFF.

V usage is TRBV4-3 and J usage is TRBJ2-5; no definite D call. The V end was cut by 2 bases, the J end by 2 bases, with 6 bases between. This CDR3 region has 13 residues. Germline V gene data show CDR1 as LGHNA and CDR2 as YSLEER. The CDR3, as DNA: TGCGCCAGCAGCCAAAACATTCAAGAGACCCAGTACTTC. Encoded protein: CASSQNIQETQYF.

The DNA for the CDR3 is TGTGCCAGCAGCCCTGGGGTAGCGGGGGCCGTAGGGGATGAGCAGTTCTTC. Translated: CASSPGVAGAVGDEQFF. V is TRBV3-1 (or the pseudogene TRBV3-2) and J is TRBJ2-1; TRBD2 matches at 9 bases. There are 17 residues in the CDR3. CDR1 is LGHDT, CDR2 YNNKEL, per germline (reference sequence). Unmatched junction bases numbered 15, after V lost 4 bases and J lost 8 bases.

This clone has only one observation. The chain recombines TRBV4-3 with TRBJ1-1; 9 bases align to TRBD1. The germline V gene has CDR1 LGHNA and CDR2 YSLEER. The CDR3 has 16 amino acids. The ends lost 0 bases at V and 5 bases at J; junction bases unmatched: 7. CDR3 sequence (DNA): TGCGCCAGCAGCCAAGATCACTACAGGGGGCGGACTGAAGCTTTCTTT. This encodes CASSQDHYRGRTEAFF.

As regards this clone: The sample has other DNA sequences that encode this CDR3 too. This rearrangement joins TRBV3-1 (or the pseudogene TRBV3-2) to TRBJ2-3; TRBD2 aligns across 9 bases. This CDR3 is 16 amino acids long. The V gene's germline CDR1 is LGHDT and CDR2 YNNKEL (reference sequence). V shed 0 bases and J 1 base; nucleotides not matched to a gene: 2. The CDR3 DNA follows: TGTGCCAGCAGCCAAGATTTAGCGGGGGGCACAGATACGCAGTATTTT. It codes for CASSQDLAGGTDTQYF.